The present entry profiles one T cell receptor (beta chain) with its context. This sample stems from a study of blood T cell repertoires in COVID-19. Sequencing used immunoSEQ multiplex PCR; TCRdb keeps in-frame clones, though not all of them. The sample shows under 200,000 clones, more than 70% of them seen only once. Germline CDR1 and CDR2: MDHEN and SYDVKM. The CDR3 is 17 residues long. With V trimmed by 5 bases and J by 7 bases, 13 bases remained unmatched. Sequencing was carried out using peripheral blood. The sequence came from a middle-aged man with active or convalescent COVID-19. The V gene is TRBV28, the J gene TRBJ1-6; 8 nucleotides align to TRBD1. For the CDR3, the DNA is TGTGCCAGCAGTCCCAGTGCAGGGGGCGCCCACAATTCACCCCTCCACTTT. Its protein product is CASSPSAGGAHNSPLHF.